The T cell receptor (beta chain) described here comes from a study of cytomegalovirus exposure and HLA in healthy donors. The PCR used 60 Vbeta and 13 Jbeta primers. In the authors' methods: Later work found around 85 million unique TCR beta chains, with about 10 million shared. TCRdb's table, derived via immunoSEQ multiplex PCR, lists solely in-frame clones and lacks some. D and trimming were read from the DNA, whereas the V and J calls and clone size are those reported in that table. This table lists some 130,000 clones. As to this clone: Its specificity is unknown.

Germline CDR1 MNHNS, CDR2 SASEGT. The CDR3 loop spans 13 amino acids. Findings and limits, study-wide: The study dropped some indistinguishable V segments, TRBV6-2 and TRBV6-3 among them. A list of 150 to 200 TCR beta chains associated with cytomegalovirus was given.

Sequenced material: PBMCs. The receptor was derived from a woman aged 40 to 55 in good health and CMV-seropositive. J is TRBJ2-5 and V is TRBV6-1; 10 nucleotides match TRBD2. The J call may be faulty, since TRBJ2-7 better matches the DNA end. For the CDR3, the DNA is TGTGCCATTCAGCGGGAGGGCCTCTACGAGCAGTACTTC. Amino acids: CAIQREGLYEQYF.